The rows below give T cell receptor beta chains drawn from one sample of a study of blood T cell repertoires in COVID-19. Libraries were prepared by immunoSEQ multiplex PCR; TCRdb keeps only in-frame clonotypes and omits some of them. Among about 300,000 clones listed, 65% to 90% were seen once. The source material was PBMCs or T cells enriched from blood (not recorded which). These receptors originate from a man under 40 who had recovered from COVID-19. Both conserved end residues are part of each CDR3. Fields, in order: D gene, J gene, clone size, V gene, CDR3 protein, CDR3 DNA. D genes are given only for firm matches. The size of a clone is reported for some rows only, either as once, few or many, or as a class for expanded clones.

d_call: .
j_call: TRBJ2-4
clone_size: .
v_call: TRBV24-1
cdr3_aa: CATSDGVLAKNIQYF
cdr3_nt: TGTGCCACCAGTGACGGGGTACTAGCCAAAAACATTCAGTACTTC

d_call: .
j_call: TRBJ2-7
clone_size: .
v_call: TRBV12-1
cdr3_aa: CASSFPRGASPLEQYF
cdr3_nt: TGTGCCAGCAGCTTCCCCCGGGGGGCCAGTCCCCTCGAGCAGTACTTC

d_call: TRBD1
j_call: TRBJ1-4
clone_size: .
v_call: TRBV27
cdr3_aa: CASSWTGIGTNEKLFF
cdr3_nt: TGTGCCAGCAGTTGGACAGGGATAGGGACTAATGAAAAACTGTTTTTT

d_call: .
j_call: TRBJ2-7
clone_size: .
v_call: TRBV3-1/TRBV3-2
cdr3_aa: CASSLIYPSGEQYF
cdr3_nt: TGTGCCAGCAGTCTTATCTACCCCTCGGGCGAGCAGTACTTC

d_call: .
j_call: TRBJ1-2
clone_size: .
v_call: TRBV28
cdr3_aa: CASSLGGNYGYTF
cdr3_nt: TGTGCCAGCAGTTTAGGGGGGAACTATGGCTACACCTTC

d_call: .
j_call: TRBJ2-1
clone_size: .
v_call: TRBV18
cdr3_aa: CASSPPAAYNEQFF
cdr3_nt: TGTGCCAGCTCACCACCCGCGGCTTACAATGAGCAGTTCTTC

d_call: TRBD1
j_call: TRBJ1-2
clone_size: few
v_call: TRBV6-1
cdr3_aa: CASSEGDRTYGYTF
cdr3_nt: TGTGCCAGCAGTGAAGGGGACAGAACCTATGGCTACACCTTC

d_call: .
j_call: TRBJ1-4
clone_size: .
v_call: TRBV10-3
cdr3_aa: CAISEWRATNEKLFF
cdr3_nt: TGTGCCATCAGTGAGTGGAGAGCAACTAATGAAAAACTGTTTTTT

d_call: .
j_call: TRBJ1-1
clone_size: .
v_call: TRBV10-2
cdr3_aa: CASSEGRRREAFF
cdr3_nt: TGCGCCAGCAGTGAGGGTAGACGGAGGGAAGCTTTCTTT

d_call: .
j_call: TRBJ1-3
clone_size: .
v_call: TRBV7-6
cdr3_aa: CASSLALRESVSNTIYF
cdr3_nt: TGTGCCAGCAGCTTAGCGCTTCGCGAGTCCGTTTCGAACACCATATATTTT

d_call: .
j_call: TRBJ2-3
clone_size: once
v_call: TRBV7-9
cdr3_aa: CASSPGVSRTDTQYF
cdr3_nt: TGTGCCAGCAGCCCCGGAGTAAGTAGGACAGATACGCAGTATTTT

d_call: TRBD1
j_call: TRBJ2-5
clone_size: .
v_call: TRBV7-9
cdr3_aa: CASSLTRGQETQYF
cdr3_nt: TGTGCCAGCAGCTTAACCAGGGGGCAAGAGACCCAGTACTTC

d_call: .
j_call: TRBJ1-2
clone_size: .
v_call: TRBV12-3/TRBV12-4
cdr3_aa: CASSLEQGGYTF
cdr3_nt: TGTGCCAGCAGTTTAGAACAGGGAGGCTACACCTTC

d_call: TRBD1
j_call: TRBJ2-2
clone_size: few
v_call: TRBV19
cdr3_aa: CASSIPYRGRRELFF
cdr3_nt: TGTGCCAGTAGTATCCCCTACAGGGGGAGAAGGGAGCTGTTTTTT

d_call: TRBD1
j_call: TRBJ1-6
clone_size: .
v_call: TRBV29-1
cdr3_aa: CSAQQGVNSPLHF
cdr3_nt: TGCAGCGCTCAACAGGGGGTCAATTCACCCCTCCACTTT

d_call: TRBD1
j_call: TRBJ2-7
clone_size: .
v_call: TRBV4-1
cdr3_aa: CASSQGQGEWEQYF
cdr3_nt: TGCGCCAGCAGCCAGGGCCAGGGGGAGTGGGAGCAGTACTTC

d_call: TRBD1
j_call: TRBJ1-2
clone_size: .
v_call: TRBV7-8
cdr3_aa: CASSLGGTGGSGYTF
cdr3_nt: TGTGCCAGCAGCTTAGGGGGGACAGGGGGTAGCGGCTACACCTTC

d_call: .
j_call: TRBJ1-1
clone_size: .
v_call: TRBV24-1
cdr3_aa: CATSNWGGTEAFF
cdr3_nt: TGTGCCACCAGTAACTGGGGGGGGACTGAAGCTTTCTTT

d_call: .
j_call: TRBJ1-2
clone_size: once
v_call: TRBV6-2/TRBV6-3
cdr3_aa: CASTPGTTTYGYTF
cdr3_nt: TGTGCCAGCACCCCCGGGACAACAACCTATGGCTACACCTTC

d_call: TRBD2
j_call: TRBJ2-1
clone_size: .
v_call: TRBV27
cdr3_aa: CASTSRGLTANEQFF
cdr3_nt: TGTGCCAGCACCTCGAGGGGACTAACGGCCAATGAGCAGTTCTTC

d_call: TRBD1
j_call: TRBJ2-7
clone_size: .
v_call: TRBV19
cdr3_aa: CASSIQGASYEQYF
cdr3_nt: TGTGCCAGTAGTATCCAGGGGGCCTCCTACGAGCAGTACTTC

d_call: TRBD2
j_call: TRBJ2-2
clone_size: .
v_call: TRBV6-5
cdr3_aa: CASSLAGLNTGELFF
cdr3_nt: TGTGCCAGCAGTCTAGCGGGGCTGAACACCGGGGAGCTGTTTTTT

d_call: TRBD2
j_call: TRBJ2-5
clone_size: .
v_call: TRBV4-1
cdr3_aa: CASRQGLDQETQYF
cdr3_nt: TGCGCCAGCAGGCAAGGACTAGACCAAGAGACCCAGTACTTC

d_call: TRBD1
j_call: TRBJ1-5
clone_size: .
v_call: TRBV4-1
cdr3_aa: CASSQGGAGGRNQPQHF
cdr3_nt: TGCGCCAGCAGCCAAGGGGGAGCAGGGGGCAGGAATCAGCCCCAGCATTTT

d_call: .
j_call: TRBJ1-1
clone_size: .
v_call: TRBV28
cdr3_aa: CASTSLESPNTEAFF
cdr3_nt: TGTGCCAGCACTTCACTGGAGTCCCCGAACACTGAAGCTTTCTTT

d_call: TRBD1
j_call: TRBJ1-1
clone_size: .
v_call: TRBV5-1
cdr3_aa: CASSVDRGLGAFF
cdr3_nt: TGCGCCAGCAGCGTAGACAGGGGGCTGGGGGCTTTCTTT

d_call: .
j_call: TRBJ2-1
clone_size: once
v_call: TRBV3-1/TRBV3-2
cdr3_aa: CASSQAGLALNEQFF
cdr3_nt: TGTGCCAGCAGCCAAGCGGGATTAGCACTCAATGAGCAGTTCTTC

d_call: TRBD1
j_call: TRBJ1-5
clone_size: .
v_call: TRBV10-3
cdr3_aa: CAINGCRGLVYRSNQPQHF
cdr3_nt: TGTGCCATCAATGGGTGCAGGGGGTTGGTCTATAGGAGCAATCAGCCCCAGCATTTT

d_call: TRBD1
j_call: TRBJ1-4
clone_size: .
v_call: TRBV7-8
cdr3_aa: CASSLDRVNEKLFF
cdr3_nt: TGTGCCAGCAGCTTGGACAGGGTTAATGAAAAACTGTTTTTT

d_call: TRBD2
j_call: TRBJ2-2
clone_size: .
v_call: TRBV3-1/TRBV3-2
cdr3_aa: CASSQVSGTINTGELFF
cdr3_nt: TGTGCCAGCAGCCAAGTTTCTGGGACTATCAACACCGGGGAGCTGTTTTTT

d_call: .
j_call: TRBJ2-2
clone_size: .
v_call: TRBV29-1
cdr3_aa: CSVGQNTGELFF
cdr3_nt: TGCAGCGTTGGACAGAACACCGGGGAGCTGTTTTTT

d_call: TRBD1
j_call: TRBJ2-7
clone_size: .
v_call: TRBV9
cdr3_aa: CASSLGQGVSYEQYF
cdr3_nt: TGTGCCAGCAGCCTCGGACAGGGGGTCTCCTACGAGCAGTACTTC

d_call: TRBD1
j_call: TRBJ1-4
clone_size: .
v_call: TRBV5-1
cdr3_aa: CASSLKGANNEKLFF
cdr3_nt: TGCGCCAGCAGCTTGAAGGGGGCGAATAATGAAAAACTGTTTTTT